This TCR beta chain was captured in a study of control samples from healthy donors and cancer patients. This CDR3 has 17 amino acids. V was trimmed by 2 bases and J by 0 bases, leaving 13 bases between them. Germline lookup yields CDR1 KGHSH and CDR2 LQKENI. Method: immunoSEQ multiplex PCR; TCRdb's copy keeps in-frame clones and lacks some. This sample carries about 69,000 clones, over 85% of them seen once, and the ten largest clones take around 20%. The clonotype comes from a man aged 60-69 years with lung cancer. The source material was PBMCs. The chain carries TRBV18 and TRBJ2-2; D gene unclear. Here the CDR3 DNA reads TGTGCCAGCTCACCAAACTTCCAGTTAGCGAACACCGGGGAGCTGTTTTTT. As protein: CASSPNFQLANTGELFF.